This T cell receptor (beta chain) was sequenced for a study of OX40 agonist ivuxolimab in advanced cancers. Study in general: Treatment of patients was with ivuxolimab, an agonistic anti-OX40 (CD134) antibody.

Comment on this clone: Its antigen is not known.

General study results and limits: The CD4+ and CD8+ T cells in the blood had expanded clonally by week 6 at 0.1 to 3.0 mg/kg. Among patients with partial responses at 0.1-3.0 mg/kg, clonal expansion was among the lowest.

Only in-frame clones appear in the TCRdb table, and some are missing; sequencing was by immunoSEQ multiplex PCR. Of 58,000 or so clones listed, around four fifths are singletons. Trimming took 5 bases from V and 11 from J; bases not matched to a gene: 11. The CDR3 loop spans 15 amino acids. The V gene's germline CDR1 is SGHAT and CDR2 FQNNGV. At baseline, cycle 4 day 1, and cycle 7 day 1, blood was sampled. The input for sequencing was CD4+ or CD8+ T cells sorted from blood, taken in a trial of the OX40 agonist ivuxolimab. The gene calls are TRBV11-2 and TRBJ2-5; 13 positions agree with TRBD2. This TCR came from an adult with an advanced solid tumor such as melanoma, head and neck, liver or kidney cancer. The DNA of the CDR3 is TGTGCCAGCAGCCCGGTACTAGCGGGGGGGCCTGAGCAGTACTTC. Encoded protein: CASSPVLAGGPEQYF.